This T cell receptor (beta chain) emerged from a study of a mutant IDH1 vaccine in newly diagnosed glioma. The sample's time point: week 35, safety follow-up. One vaccine dose held 300 ug of mutant IDH1 20-mer peptide and came with topical imiquimod. V shed 1 base and J 7 bases; nucleotides not matched to a gene: 10. CDR3 length: 16 amino acids. Per the germline V gene, CDR1 is LGHNT and CDR2 is FRNRAP. Libraries were prepared by immunoSEQ multiplex PCR; TCRdb keeps only in-frame clonotypes and omits some of them. This sample has about 33,000 clones, with approximately 80% found just once. Notes on this clone: As yet, its antigen is unknown.

This TCR derives from a woman aged 18-29 years with glioma. This specimen consisted of PBMCs, obtained from a glioma patient whose treatment included an IDH1 peptide vaccine. The chain joins TRBV12-5 to TRBJ2-1; TRBD1 aligns across 7 bases. CDR3 bases: TGTGCTAGTGGTTTGGGACAGGGTCAGATTGAAAATGAGCAGTTCTTC. This codes for CASGLGQGQIENEQFF.